Listed below are T cell receptor beta chains from one sample, sequenced in a study of T-cell reconstitution after alpha-beta-depleted transplantation in children. A single record per CDR3 protein comes from TCRdb applying MiXCR to the PCR reads. The data show 250,000 to 350,000 distinct CDR3 sequences, with over 8% seen just once and about 9.5% held by the top ten. The specimen comprised PBMCs from the stem cell graft donor, sampled from the stem cell graft. The receptors shown here come from a human donor who donated a stem cell graft to a child with SCID. The CDR3 runs from the conserved cysteine through the conserved F or W. D genes are given only for firm matches. Clone sizes are given selectively: once, few, many, or a class where the clone is expanded.

v_gene: TRBV5-1
j_gene: TRBJ1-6
abundance: -
d_gene: -
CDR3aa: CASSLAGQNSPLHF
CDR3nt: TGCGCCAGCAGCTTGGCAGGACAAAATTCACCCCTCCACTTT

v_gene: TRBV7-6
j_gene: TRBJ2-1
abundance: -
d_gene: -
CDR3aa: CASSLDAASYNEQFF
CDR3nt: TGTGCCAGCAGCTTAGATGCCGCCTCCTACAATGAGCAGTTCTTC

v_gene: TRBV18
j_gene: TRBJ2-2
abundance: many
d_gene: -
CDR3aa: CASSPPNRANTGELFF
CDR3nt: TGTGCCAGCTCACCACCAAACAGGGCGAACACCGGGGAGCTGTTTTTT

v_gene: TRBV29-1
j_gene: TRBJ1-2
abundance: few
d_gene: -
CDR3aa: CSVDWGSGYTF
CDR3nt: TGCAGCGTTGATTGGGGATCGGGCTACACCTTC

v_gene: TRBV5-1
j_gene: TRBJ2-5
abundance: -
d_gene: TRBD1
CDR3aa: CASSARTGGAETQYF
CDR3nt: TGCGCCAGCAGCGCTAGGACAGGGGGCGCAGAGACCCAGTACTTC

v_gene: TRBV5-8
j_gene: TRBJ1-2
abundance: -
d_gene: TRBD1
CDR3aa: CASSLEGQGFYGYTF
CDR3nt: TGTGCCAGCAGCTTGGAGGGACAGGGATTCTATGGCTACACCTTC

v_gene: TRBV19
j_gene: TRBJ1-2
abundance: few
d_gene: -
CDR3aa: CASSIWGIDSGYTF
CDR3nt: TGTGCCAGTAGTATTTGGGGAATCGATAGTGGCTACACCTTC

v_gene: TRBV19
j_gene: TRBJ1-4
abundance: few
d_gene: -
CDR3aa: CASSADGLRTATNEKLFF
CDR3nt: TGTGCCAGTAGTGCAGACGGACTAAGGACCGCAACTAATGAAAAACTGTTTTTT

v_gene: TRBV10-3
j_gene: TRBJ2-3
abundance: many
d_gene: TRBD2
CDR3aa: CAISRLAGGSTDTQYF
CDR3nt: TGTGCCATCAGCCGACTAGCGGGGGGCAGCACAGATACGCAGTATTTT

v_gene: TRBV7-9
j_gene: TRBJ2-1
abundance: -
d_gene: TRBD2
CDR3aa: CASSLAGLGRAYNEQFF
CDR3nt: TGTGCCAGCAGCTTAGCCGGACTAGGTCGCGCCTACAATGAGCAGTTCTTC

v_gene: TRBV18
j_gene: TRBJ1-1
abundance: -
d_gene: -
CDR3aa: CASSLQTESTEAFF
CDR3nt: TGTGCCAGCTCACTCCAGACGGAAAGCACTGAAGCTTTCTTT

v_gene: TRBV13
j_gene: TRBJ2-5
abundance: -
d_gene: TRBD1
CDR3aa: CASCLGHNLGTDHQETQYF
CDR3nt: TGTGCCAGCTGTTTAGGCCATAACCTTGGGACAGACCACCAAGAGACCCAGTACTTC

v_gene: TRBV7-2
j_gene: TRBJ2-1
abundance: many
d_gene: TRBD1
CDR3aa: CASSELRDRSGKEEQFF
CDR3nt: TGTGCCAGCAGCGAGCTACGGGACAGAAGCGGTAAGGAGGAGCAGTTCTTC

v_gene: TRBV10-3
j_gene: TRBJ2-1
abundance: many
d_gene: TRBD1
CDR3aa: CAISDSGTGSYNEQFF
CDR3nt: TGTGCCATCAGTGACTCCGGGACAGGTTCCTACAATGAGCAGTTCTTC

v_gene: TRBV5-1
j_gene: TRBJ2-1
abundance: -
d_gene: -
CDR3aa: CASSKKGGLNEQFF
CDR3nt: TGCGCCAGCAGCAAGAAGGGCGGTTTGAATGAGCAGTTCTTC

v_gene: TRBV12-3/TRBV12-4
j_gene: TRBJ1-5
abundance: many
d_gene: -
CDR3aa: CASSVPKGDSNQPQHF
CDR3nt: TGTGCCAGCAGTGTACCGAAGGGGGATAGCAATCAGCCCCAGCATTTT

v_gene: TRBV20-1
j_gene: TRBJ1-2
abundance: -
d_gene: TRBD1
CDR3aa: CSARDDRGVNYGYTF
CDR3nt: TGCAGTGCTAGAGACGACAGGGGAGTAAACTATGGCTACACCTTC

v_gene: TRBV27
j_gene: TRBJ1-2
abundance: -
d_gene: -
CDR3aa: CASGGGAPRNYGYTF
CDR3nt: TGTGCCAGCGGCGGGGGCGCGCCCAGAAACTATGGCTACACCTTC

v_gene: TRBV4-1
j_gene: TRBJ2-7
abundance: -
d_gene: TRBD2
CDR3aa: CASSQGPVAGGPNEQYF
CDR3nt: TGCGCCAGCAGCCAAGGCCCGGTAGCGGGGGGGCCCAACGAGCAGTACTTC

v_gene: TRBV12-3/TRBV12-4
j_gene: TRBJ1-4
abundance: many
d_gene: -
CDR3aa: CASSLQMFSEKLFF
CDR3nt: TGTGCCAGCAGTCTTCAGATGTTTTCTGAAAAACTGTTTTTT

v_gene: TRBV18
j_gene: TRBJ2-2
abundance: -
d_gene: -
CDR3aa: CASSPPVGWRNTGELFF
CDR3nt: TGTGCCAGCTCACCACCGGTAGGCTGGAGGAACACCGGGGAGCTGTTTTTT

v_gene: TRBV19
j_gene: TRBJ2-2
abundance: -
d_gene: TRBD2
CDR3aa: CASSPTSGGFGELFF
CDR3nt: TGTGCCAGTAGTCCAACTAGCGGGGGGTTCGGGGAGCTGTTTTTT

v_gene: TRBV12-3/TRBV12-4
j_gene: TRBJ2-5
abundance: many
d_gene: -
CDR3aa: CASSLVKWETQYF
CDR3nt: TGTGCCAGCAGTTTAGTAAAGTGGGAGACCCAGTACTTC

v_gene: TRBV7-6
j_gene: TRBJ2-7
abundance: -
d_gene: TRBD1
CDR3aa: CASSVGTGALYEQYF
CDR3nt: TGTGCCAGCAGCGTTGGGACAGGGGCTCTTTACGAGCAGTACTTC

v_gene: TRBV29-1
j_gene: TRBJ2-5
abundance: few
d_gene: -
CDR3aa: CSVREAGIEETQYF
CDR3nt: TGCAGCGTTAGGGAGGCGGGGATTGAAGAGACCCAGTACTTC

v_gene: TRBV12-3/TRBV12-4
j_gene: TRBJ2-1
abundance: few
d_gene: -
CDR3aa: CASSWETKYNEQFF
CDR3nt: TGTGCCAGCAGTTGGGAGACAAAATACAATGAGCAGTTCTTC

v_gene: TRBV10-3
j_gene: TRBJ2-7
abundance: -
d_gene: TRBD1
CDR3aa: CAIRGTGFEQYF
CDR3nt: TGTGCCATCAGGGGGACAGGGTTTGAGCAGTACTTC

v_gene: TRBV2
j_gene: TRBJ2-2
abundance: many
d_gene: -
CDR3aa: CASSDPLDGTGELFF
CDR3nt: TGTGCCAGCAGTGATCCCTTAGACGGCACCGGGGAGCTGTTTTTT

v_gene: TRBV5-1
j_gene: TRBJ2-7
abundance: few
d_gene: -
CDR3aa: CASSLDYYEQYF
CDR3nt: TGCGCCAGCAGCTTGGACTACTACGAGCAGTACTTC